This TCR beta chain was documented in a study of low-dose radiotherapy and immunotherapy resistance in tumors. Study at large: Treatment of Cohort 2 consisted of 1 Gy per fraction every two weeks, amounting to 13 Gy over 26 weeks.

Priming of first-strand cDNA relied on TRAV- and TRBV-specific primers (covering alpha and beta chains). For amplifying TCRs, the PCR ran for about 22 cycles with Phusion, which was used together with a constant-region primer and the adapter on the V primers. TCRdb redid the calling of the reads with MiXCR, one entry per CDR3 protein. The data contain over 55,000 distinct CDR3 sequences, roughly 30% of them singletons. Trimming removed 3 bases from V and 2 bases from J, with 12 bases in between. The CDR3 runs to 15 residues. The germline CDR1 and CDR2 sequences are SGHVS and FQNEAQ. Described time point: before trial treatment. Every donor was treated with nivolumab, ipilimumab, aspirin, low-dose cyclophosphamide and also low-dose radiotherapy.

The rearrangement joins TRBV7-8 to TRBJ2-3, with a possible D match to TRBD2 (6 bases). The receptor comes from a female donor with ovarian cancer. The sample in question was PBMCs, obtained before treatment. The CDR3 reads CASSFSPGVTDTQYF. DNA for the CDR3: TGTGCCAGCAGCTTTTCCCCGGGGGTCACAGATACGCAGTATTTT.